The TCR beta chain described here comes from a study of T-cell reconstitution after alpha-beta-depleted transplantation in children. Trimming took 2 bases from V and 9 from J, leaving 20 bases between them. Germline CDR1 is MNHEY and CDR2 is SVGEGT. The CDR3 extends over 17 amino acids. Molecular barcoding with unique molecular identifiers was used for the TCRbeta library. TCRdb reprocessed the PCR reads via MiXCR and lists one record per CDR3 protein. The table records hundreds of thousands of distinct CDR3 sequences, around 17% of them present only once. The receptor's source is a human donor who donated a stem cell graft to a child with acute myeloid leukemia. The sample in question was PBMCs from the stem cell graft donor, obtained from the stem cell graft. The chain combines TRBV6-2 or TRBV6-3 with TRBJ1-6; TRBD1 might be the D (6 bases). CDR3 region: CASSYRYTGTSGSPLHF. In DNA, the CDR3 is TGTGCCAGCAGTTACCGATACACCGGGACAAGTGGTTCACCCCTCCACTTT.